The present entry profiles one TCR beta chain with its context. Trimming removed 1 base at V and 1 base at J, with 6 bases between. The CDR3 extends over 13 amino acids. CDR1 and CDR2 (germline): SGHNT, YYREEE (reference sequence). These data come from a study of blood T cell repertoires in COVID-19. The method was immunoSEQ multiplex PCR; TCRdb's version includes in-frame clones alone and lacks a portion of them. The data contain some 250,000 clones, about 88% of them seen just once; the ten biggest clones take up approximately 7%. The specimen sequenced was peripheral blood. This chain connects TRBV5-4 to TRBJ2-7, with no clear D. The receptor's source is a woman aged 70-85 years with active or convalescent COVID-19. CDR3 coding DNA: TGTGCCAGCAGCTTGTCATCATCCTACGAGCAGTACTTC. Its translation: CASSLSSSYEQYF.